The present T cell receptor (beta chain) was sequenced within a study of T cell responses to AZD1222 COVID-19 vaccine. Notes on the study in general: The donors showed a predominance of white British ancestry and of females, with possible underestimation of clonal diversity.

Only in-frame clones appear in the TCRdb table, and some are missing; sequencing was by immunoSEQ multiplex PCR. The sample lists 90,000 to 150,000 clones; approximately 90% were seen once. In regard to this clone: Its antigen is undetermined.

The TCR sequence derives from an adult in good health. The sequencing here drew on peripheral blood, taken on day 0 of AZD1222 vaccination.

This CDR3 is CASTTNNEGNTIYF. The DNA for the CDR3 is TGTGCCAGTACCACGAACAACGAGGGGAACACCATATATTTT. V and J are TRBV19 and TRBJ1-3, with D maybe TRBD1 (5 bases). This CDR3 contains 14 residues. Germline CDR1 and CDR2: LNHDA and SQIVND (reference sequence). V lost 7 bases, J lost 7 bases, and 17 bases lay in between.